The 21 T cell receptor beta chains given below trace back to one sample, sequenced in a study of T cells in Graves' hyperthyroidism and ophthalmopathy. What was amplified from RNA transcripts were TCR beta CDR3 regions. HTBI primers were employed in a first-round RT-PCR of the TCR CDR3. TCRdb independently ran MiXCR on the multiplex PCR reads; one entry per CDR3 protein. The profile shows approximately 600,000 distinct CDR3 sequences, less than 25% of them singletons. Sequences were obtained from blood. The receptors come from a man aged 30-40 years with Graves' ophthalmopathy.

The chain employs TRBV15 and TRBJ1-5; D gene ambiguous. Trimming took off 2 bases at V and 4 bases at J, with 3 bases between the two ends. The CDR3 covers 12 residues. CDR1 and CDR2 (germline): LNHNV, YYDKDF (reference sequence). The CDR3 spells CATSRLNQPQHF. In nucleotides, the CDR3 is TGTGCCACCAGCAGACTAAATCAGCCCCAGCATTTT.

This clonotype was detected once. The CDR3 coding sequence is TGCGCCAGCAGCCAAGATACCCCGCTTGAAACCCAGTACTTC. Translating gives CASSQDTPLETQYF. The chain carries TRBV4-1 and TRBJ2-5; no firm D call. CDR3 length equals 14 residues. Trimming pared 0 bases from V and 8 bases from J, leaving 13 bases between. Germline CDR1 MGHRA, CDR2 YSYEKL.

This chain connects TRBV18 to TRBJ2-7; D might be TRBD1 (6 bases). The germline V and J ends were trimmed by 3 bases and 3 bases, with 21 bases remaining between them. CDR3 length: 17 residues. Germline loops: CDR1 KGHSH, CDR2 LQKENI. The CDR3 loop reads CASSPPLTGLSGYEQYF. DNA for the CDR3: TGTGCCAGCTCACCTCCGCTAACAGGGCTGTCGGGCTACGAGCAGTACTTC.

This clonotype was counted at least ten times. The chain employs TRBV11-2 and TRBJ1-2; no definite D call. Germline assignment: CDR1 SGHAT and CDR2 FQNNGV. The CDR3 is 14 amino acids. V was cut by 1 base and J by 4 bases, with 10 bases left in between. CDR3: CASSLAGSIYGYTF. The DNA for the CDR3 is TGTGCCAGCAGCTTAGCGGGCAGCATCTATGGCTACACCTTC.

The sample holds many counts of this clonotype. J is TRBJ1-1 and V is TRBV20-1, with D possibly matching TRBD1 (5 bases). The length of the CDR3 is 13 residues. The germline CDR1 and CDR2 sequences are DFQATT and SNEGSKA (reference sequence). Trimming pared 7 bases from V and 6 bases from J, leaving 18 bases between. The CDR3 loop is CSVLIGASSEAFF. CDR3 bases: TGCAGTGTGCTAATTGGGGCAAGTTCTGAAGCTTTCTTT.

This clonotype was recorded many times. The gene calls are TRBV7-2 and TRBJ1-5, with D uncertain. From germline, CDR1 is SGHTA and CDR2 FQGNSA. This CDR3 comprises 13 residues. V was pared by 10 bases and J by 3 bases, with 13 bases between. The CDR3 here is CATALGYNQPQHF. The CDR3 DNA sequence: TGTGCCACCGCTTTGGGGTACAATCAGCCCCAGCATTTT.

This clonotype was counted many times. This chain uses TRBV4-3 with TRBJ2-7; TRBD2 might be the D (6 bases). CDR3 size: 16 residues. Trimming left V 0 bases short and J 6 bases short, with 18 bases between. Per germline, CDR1 LGHNA and CDR2 YSLEER. The CDR3, as DNA: TGCGCCAGCAGCCAAGATTTTAGCGGAGGAACCGGCGAGCAGTACTTC. Translated: CASSQDFSGGTGEQYF.

This clonotype was counted at least ten times. The gene calls are TRBV7-8 and TRBJ2-7; 7 nucleotides agree with TRBD1. This CDR3 is built from 15 residues. The germline V gene has CDR1 SGHVS and CDR2 FQNEAQ. V trimming: 3 bases; J trimming: 5 bases; junction bases outside the gene matches: 10. This CDR3 is CASSFAAGGDHEQYF. The CDR3 DNA follows: TGTGCCAGCAGCTTTGCGGCAGGGGGTGACCACGAGCAGTACTTC.

The V call is TRBV28, the J call TRBJ2-1, with 12 bases fitting TRBD2. Germline V gene sequence: CDR1 MDHEN, CDR2 SYDVKM. This CDR3 is built from 15 residues. The V gene end was trimmed by 6 bases and the J gene end by 5 bases; junction bases not matched to a gene: 5. CDR3 protein: CASSRGLAGHNEQFF. The CDR3 bases are TGTGCCAGCAGCCGTGGACTAGCGGGGCACAATGAGCAGTTCTTC.

This clonotype came up many times. This rearrangement joins TRBV11-2 to TRBJ2-3, with unresolved D. CDR3 length: 13 amino acids. V dropped 5 bases and J dropped 4 bases, with 10 bases sitting between them. CDR1 and CDR2 from the germline V gene are SGHAT and FQNNGV. Here the CDR3 reads CASSQRLADTQYF. The CDR3 nucleotides read TGTGCCAGCAGCCAAAGGTTAGCAGATACGCAGTATTTT.

This clonotype appeared a few times. The chain combines TRBV28 with TRBJ2-2; D is possibly TRBD2 (5 bases). The CDR3 covers 14 residues. V dropped 6 bases and J dropped 4 bases, with 12 bases sitting between them. Germline V gene data show CDR1 as MDHEN and CDR2 as SYDVKM. The CDR3 is CASSTFRGTGELFF. CDR3 bases: TGTGCCAGCAGCACCTTTCGGGGCACCGGGGAGCTGTTTTTT. Full variable domain (remainder filled in from reference TRBV28 and TRBJ2-2): DVKVTQSSRYLVKRTGEKVFLECVQDMDHENMFWYRQDPGLGLRLIYFSYDVKMKEKGDIPEGYSVSREKKERFSLILESASTNQTSMYLCASSTFRGTGELFFGEGSRLTVL.

Comments on this clonotype: At one boundary the junction diverges from the germline segment, which might be a read error. V usage is TRBV5-1 and J usage is TRBJ2-1; 10 bases are a match to TRBD2. This CDR3 contains 16 residues. Germline lookup yields CDR1 SGHRS and CDR2 YFSETQ. DNA of the CDR3: TGTGCCAGCAGCGTACCAAGGCTAGCGGGAGACAATGAGCAGTTCTTC. Its protein is CASSVPRLAGDNEQFF.

Notes on this clonotype: A read error is possible here, since a much larger clone lies one base away. J is TRBJ1-5 and V is TRBV11-2; TRBD1 matches at 7 bases. This CDR3 is built from 17 residues. Germline V gene lookup returns CDR1 SGHAT and CDR2 FQNNGV. This CDR3 is CASSLGTDPYSDQPQHF. CDR3 sequence (DNA): TGTGCCAGCAGCTTGGGGACAGATCCATATAGCGATCAGCCCCAGCATTTT.

This clonotype was detected only a few times. The chain couples TRBV7-2 to TRBJ1-2, with D possibly being TRBD1 (5 bases). Germline loops: CDR1 SGHTA, CDR2 FQGNSA. The CDR3 length is 13 residues. Deletions cut 5 bases from V and 6 bases from J, with 13 bases between. The CDR3 here is CASSDPGRDGYTF. CDR3 DNA: TGTGCCAGCAGCGATCCGGGGCGCGATGGCTACACCTTC. The full variable domain, its missing parts supplied by reference TRBV7-2 and TRBJ1-2, is GAGVSQSPSNKVTEKGKDVELRCDPISGHTALYWYRQSLGQGLEFLIYFQGNSAPDKSGLPSDRFSAERTGGSVSTLTIQRTQQEDSAVYLCASSDPGRDGYTFGSGTRLTVV.

This clonotype was seen only a few times. The V gene is TRBV4-3, the J gene TRBJ1-2, with D possibly being TRBD1 (5 bases). This CDR3 spans 14 amino acids. Trimming cost V 0 bases and J 7 bases, with 12 bases left between them. Germline V CDR1 and CDR2: LGHNA, YSLEER. CDR3 sequence: CASSQEAGRFGYTF. The CDR3 nucleotides read TGCGCCAGCAGCCAAGAGGCAGGGAGATTTGGCTACACCTTC.

V is TRBV19 and J is TRBJ2-5; no clear D. The CDR3 sequence is 14 residues long. The V end lost 3 bases, the J end lost 1 base, and 9 bases lay between the germline ends. The germline V gene encodes CDR1 LNHDA and CDR2 SQIVND (reference sequence). CDR3 in amino acids: CASSIVAAQETQYF. CDR3 bases: TGTGCCAGTAGTATTGTGGCAGCCCAAGAGACCCAGTACTTC.

This clonotype appeared a single time. The chain employs TRBV5-1 and TRBJ2-1; 12 nucleotides agree with TRBD2. V shed 2 bases and J 5 bases; nucleotides not matched to a gene: 5. The germline V gene encodes CDR1 SGHRS and CDR2 YFSETQ. The CDR3 totals 16 residues. Here the CDR3 reads CASSFMTSGGNNEQFF. In DNA form, the CDR3 reads TGCGCCAGCAGCTTCATGACTAGCGGGGGAAACAATGAGCAGTTCTTC.

Ten or more counts support this clonotype. The chain recombines TRBV6-1 with TRBJ2-7; D is uncertain. The CDR3 consists of 15 residues. Germline CDR1 reads MNHNS; CDR2 reads SASEGT. Trimming shortened V by 5 bases and J by 0 bases, and 14 bases separated the two germline ends. CDR3 nucleotide sequence: TGTGCCAGCAGTACCTCCCGGGCCCTCTCCTACGAGCAGTACTTC. Translation: CASSTSRALSYEQYF.

The V and J genes are TRBV24-1 and TRBJ2-1, with 13 bases matching TRBD2. Germline V gene data show CDR1 as KGHDR and CDR2 as SFDVKD. The CDR3 is 17 residues long. The trim removed 3 bases at V and 8 bases at J, leaving 9 bases unmatched. The CDR3 region is CATSDPIGTSGTDEQFF. CDR3 in DNA: TGTGCCACCAGTGATCCGATCGGGACTAGCGGGACCGATGAGCAGTTCTTC.

DNA for the CDR3: TGTGCCAGCAGTGACAGAAGGAGCTCCTACGAGCAGTACTTC. Its protein product is CASSDRRSSYEQYF. This chain uses TRBV28 with TRBJ2-7, with TRBD1 as a possible D gene (5 bases). Trimming shortened V by 5 bases and J by 0 bases, and 11 bases separated the two germline ends. Looked up from germline, CDR1 is MDHEN and CDR2 is SYDVKM. This CDR3 region has 14 residues.

This clonotype was picked up a small number of times. The rearrangement joins TRBV30 to TRBJ1-2; D might be TRBD1 (6 bases). The CDR3 totals 13 residues. V was cut by 4 bases and J by 4 bases, with 13 bases left in between. Germline V CDR1 and CDR2: GTSNPN, SVGIG (reference sequence). CDR3 residues: CAWTLGGPYGYTF. The CDR3 bases are TGTGCCTGGACCTTAGGGGGGCCCTATGGCTACACCTTC.